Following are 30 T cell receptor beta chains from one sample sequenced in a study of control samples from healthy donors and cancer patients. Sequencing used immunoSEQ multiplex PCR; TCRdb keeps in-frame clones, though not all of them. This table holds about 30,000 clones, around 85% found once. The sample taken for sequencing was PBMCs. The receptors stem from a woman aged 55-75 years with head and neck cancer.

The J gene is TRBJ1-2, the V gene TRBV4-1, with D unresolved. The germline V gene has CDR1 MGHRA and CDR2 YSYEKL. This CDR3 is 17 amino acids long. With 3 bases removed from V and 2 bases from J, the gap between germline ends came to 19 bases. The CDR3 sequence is CASSHPIPRRANYGYTF. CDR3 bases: TGCGCCAGCAGCCATCCTATCCCCCGCAGAGCCAACTATGGCTACACCTTC.

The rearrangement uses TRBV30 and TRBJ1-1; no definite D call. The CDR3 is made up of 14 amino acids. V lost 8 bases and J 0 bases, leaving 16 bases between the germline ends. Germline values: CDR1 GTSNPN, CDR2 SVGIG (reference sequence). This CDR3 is CAGSVGSLNTEAFF. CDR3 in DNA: TGTGCCGGCTCGGTGGGTTCCTTGAACACTGAAGCTTTCTTT.

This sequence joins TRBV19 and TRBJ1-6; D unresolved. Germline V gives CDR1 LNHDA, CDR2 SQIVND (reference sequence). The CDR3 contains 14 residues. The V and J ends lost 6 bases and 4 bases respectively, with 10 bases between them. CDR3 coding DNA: TGTGCCAGTAGAGAGTCGGGATATAATTCACCCCTCCACTTT. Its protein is CASRESGYNSPLHF.

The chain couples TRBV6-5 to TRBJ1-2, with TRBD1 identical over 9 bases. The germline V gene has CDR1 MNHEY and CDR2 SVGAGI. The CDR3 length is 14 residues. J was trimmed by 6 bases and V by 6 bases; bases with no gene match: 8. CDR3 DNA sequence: TGTGCCAGCAGGTCCTCGGGACAGGGTGATGGCTACACCTTC. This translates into CASRSSGQGDGYTF.

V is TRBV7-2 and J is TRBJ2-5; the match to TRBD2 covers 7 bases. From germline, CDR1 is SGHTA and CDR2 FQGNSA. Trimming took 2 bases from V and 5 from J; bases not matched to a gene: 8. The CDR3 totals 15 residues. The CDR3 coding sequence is TGTGCCAGCAGCTTAACAGCGGGGCCAGGGGAGACCCAGTACTTC. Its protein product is CASSLTAGPGETQYF.

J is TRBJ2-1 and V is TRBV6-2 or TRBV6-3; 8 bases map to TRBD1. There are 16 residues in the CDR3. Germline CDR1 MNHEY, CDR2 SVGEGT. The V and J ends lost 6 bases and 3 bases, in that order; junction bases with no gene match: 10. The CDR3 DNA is TGTGCCAGCAGCCCCTACAGGGGGGAAGTCTACAATGAGCAGTTCTTC. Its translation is CASSPYRGEVYNEQFF.

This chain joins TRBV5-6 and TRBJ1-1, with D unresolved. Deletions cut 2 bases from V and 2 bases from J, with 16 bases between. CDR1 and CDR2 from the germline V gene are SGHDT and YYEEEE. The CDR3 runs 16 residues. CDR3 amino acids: CASSLLGWQTNTEAFF. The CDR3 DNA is TGTGCCAGCAGCTTATTAGGCTGGCAGACCAACACTGAAGCTTTCTTT.

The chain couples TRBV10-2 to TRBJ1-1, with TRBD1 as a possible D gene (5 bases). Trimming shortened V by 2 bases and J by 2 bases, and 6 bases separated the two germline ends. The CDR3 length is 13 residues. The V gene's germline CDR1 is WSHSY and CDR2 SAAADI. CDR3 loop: CASSERGNTEAFF. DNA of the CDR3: TGCGCCAGCAGTGAGAGGGGAAACACTGAAGCTTTCTTT.

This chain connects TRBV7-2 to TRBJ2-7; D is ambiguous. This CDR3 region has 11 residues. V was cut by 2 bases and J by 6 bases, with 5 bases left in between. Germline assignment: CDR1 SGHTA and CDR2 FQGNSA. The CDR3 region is CASSLMGEQYF. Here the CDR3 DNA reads TGTGCCAGCAGCTTAATGGGCGAGCAGTACTTC.

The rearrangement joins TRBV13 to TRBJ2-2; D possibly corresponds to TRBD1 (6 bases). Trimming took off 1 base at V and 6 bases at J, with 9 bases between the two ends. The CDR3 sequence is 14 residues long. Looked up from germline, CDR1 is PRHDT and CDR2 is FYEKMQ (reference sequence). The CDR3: CASSLDRVPGELFF. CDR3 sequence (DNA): TGTGCCAGCAGCTTAGACAGGGTTCCCGGGGAGCTGTTTTTT.

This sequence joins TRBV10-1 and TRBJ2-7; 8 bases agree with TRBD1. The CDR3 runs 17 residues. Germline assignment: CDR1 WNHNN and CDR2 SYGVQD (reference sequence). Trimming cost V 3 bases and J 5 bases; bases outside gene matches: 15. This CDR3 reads CASSDGRGQGFIHEQYF. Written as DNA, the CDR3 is TGCGCCAGCAGTGATGGCAGGGGGCAAGGTTTCATCCACGAGCAGTACTTC.

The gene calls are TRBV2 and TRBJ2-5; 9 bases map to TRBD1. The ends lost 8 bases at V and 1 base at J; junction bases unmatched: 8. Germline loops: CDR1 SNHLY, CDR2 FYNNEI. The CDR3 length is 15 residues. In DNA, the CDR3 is TGTGCCAGCGGTAGGACAGGGGCGGGCCAAGAGACCCAGTACTTC. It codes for CASGRTGAGQETQYF.

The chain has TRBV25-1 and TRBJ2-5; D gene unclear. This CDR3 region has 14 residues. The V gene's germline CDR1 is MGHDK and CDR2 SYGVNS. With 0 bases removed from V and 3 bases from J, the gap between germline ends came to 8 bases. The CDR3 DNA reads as TGTGCCAGCAGTGAATATAGTGGAAAAGAGACCCAGTACTTC. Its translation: CASSEYSGKETQYF.

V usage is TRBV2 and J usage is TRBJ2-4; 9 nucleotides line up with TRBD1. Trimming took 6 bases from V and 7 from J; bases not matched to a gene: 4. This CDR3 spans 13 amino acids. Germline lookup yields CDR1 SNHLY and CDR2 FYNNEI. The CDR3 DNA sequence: TGTGCCAGCAGACTACAGGGGGCGAACATTCAGTACTTC. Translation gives CASRLQGANIQYF.

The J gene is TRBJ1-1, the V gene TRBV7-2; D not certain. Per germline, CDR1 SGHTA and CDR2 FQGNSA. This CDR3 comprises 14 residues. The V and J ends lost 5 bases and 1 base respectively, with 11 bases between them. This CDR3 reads CASSQGHTNTEAFF. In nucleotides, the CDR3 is TGTGCCAGCAGCCAAGGGCATACGAACACTGAAGCTTTCTTT.

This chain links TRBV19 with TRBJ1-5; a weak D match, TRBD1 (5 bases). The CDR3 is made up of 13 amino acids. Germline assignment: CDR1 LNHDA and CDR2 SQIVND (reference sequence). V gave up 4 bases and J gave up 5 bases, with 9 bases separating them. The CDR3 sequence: CASSRGGDQPQHF. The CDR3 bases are TGTGCCAGTAGTAGGGGGGGGGATCAGCCCCAGCATTTT.

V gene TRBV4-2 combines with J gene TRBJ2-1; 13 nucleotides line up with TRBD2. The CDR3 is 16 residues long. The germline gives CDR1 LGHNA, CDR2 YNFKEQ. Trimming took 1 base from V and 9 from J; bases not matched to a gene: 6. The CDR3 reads CASSQAGLAGVGEQFF. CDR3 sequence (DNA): TGTGCCAGCAGCCAAGCAGGACTAGCGGGGGTCGGTGAGCAGTTCTTC.

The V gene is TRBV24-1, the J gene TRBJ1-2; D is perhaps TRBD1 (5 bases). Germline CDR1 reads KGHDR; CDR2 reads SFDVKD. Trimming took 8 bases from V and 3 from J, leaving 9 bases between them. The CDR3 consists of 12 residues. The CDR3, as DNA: TGTGCCACCATTGGGGACCACTATGGCTACACCTTC. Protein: CATIGDHYGYTF.

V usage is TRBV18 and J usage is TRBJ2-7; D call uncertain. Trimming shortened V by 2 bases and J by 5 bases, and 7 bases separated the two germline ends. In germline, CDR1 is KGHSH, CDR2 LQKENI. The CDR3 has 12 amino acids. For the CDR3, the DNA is TGTGCCAGCTCACCAGGAATCCACGAGCAGTACTTC. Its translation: CASSPGIHEQYF.

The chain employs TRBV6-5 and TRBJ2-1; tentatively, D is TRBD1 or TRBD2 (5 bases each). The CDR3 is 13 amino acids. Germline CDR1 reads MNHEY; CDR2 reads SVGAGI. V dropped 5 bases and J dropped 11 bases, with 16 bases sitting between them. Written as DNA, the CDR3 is TGTGCCAGCAGTCCCCGAGGGGCCCGTCAGCAGTTCTTC. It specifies CASSPRGARQQFF.

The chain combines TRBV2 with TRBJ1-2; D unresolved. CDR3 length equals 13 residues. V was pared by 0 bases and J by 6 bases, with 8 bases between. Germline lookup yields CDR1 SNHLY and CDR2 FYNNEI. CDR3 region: CASSEARIDGYTF. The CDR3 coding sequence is TGTGCCAGCAGTGAAGCGCGGATCGATGGCTACACCTTC. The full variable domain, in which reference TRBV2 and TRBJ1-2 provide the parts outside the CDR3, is EPEVTQTPSHQVTQMGQEVILRCVPISNHLYFYWYRQILGQKVEFLVSFYNNEISEKSEIFDDQFSVERPDGSNFTLKIRSTKLEDSAMYFCASSEARIDGYTFGSGTRLTVV.

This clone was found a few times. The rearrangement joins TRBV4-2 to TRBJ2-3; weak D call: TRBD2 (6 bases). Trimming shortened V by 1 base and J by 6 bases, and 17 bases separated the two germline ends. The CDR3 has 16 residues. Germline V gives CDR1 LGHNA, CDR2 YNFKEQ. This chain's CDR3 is CASSQAGGLALDTQYF. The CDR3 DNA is TGTGCCAGCAGCCAAGCCGGGGGACTGGCGCTGGATACGCAGTATTTT.

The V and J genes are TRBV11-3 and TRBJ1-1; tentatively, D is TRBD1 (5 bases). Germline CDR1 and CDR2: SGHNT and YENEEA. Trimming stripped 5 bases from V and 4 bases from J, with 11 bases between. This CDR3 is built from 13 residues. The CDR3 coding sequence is TGTGCCAGCAGCCCCAGGGAGGGCACTGAAGCTTTCTTT. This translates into CASSPREGTEAFF.

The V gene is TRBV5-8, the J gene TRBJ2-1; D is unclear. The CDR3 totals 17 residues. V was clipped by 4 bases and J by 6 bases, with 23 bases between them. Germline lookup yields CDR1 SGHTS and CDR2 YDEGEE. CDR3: CASSRHHSDRVINEQFF. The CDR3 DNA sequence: TGTGCCAGCAGCCGCCACCATTCCGACCGAGTAATCAATGAGCAGTTCTTC.

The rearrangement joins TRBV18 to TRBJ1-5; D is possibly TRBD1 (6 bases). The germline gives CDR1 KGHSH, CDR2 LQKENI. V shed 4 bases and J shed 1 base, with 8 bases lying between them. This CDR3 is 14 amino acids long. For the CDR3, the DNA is TGTGCCAGCTCACTCGGGACAAGCAATCAGCCCCAGCATTTT. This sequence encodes CASSLGTSNQPQHF. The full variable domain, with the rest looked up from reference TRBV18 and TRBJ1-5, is NAGVMQNPRHLVRRRGQEARLRCSPMKGHSHVYWYRQLPEEGLKFMVYLQKENIIDESGMPKERFSAEFPKEGPSILRIQQVVRGDSAAYFCASSLGTSNQPQHFGDGTRLSIL.

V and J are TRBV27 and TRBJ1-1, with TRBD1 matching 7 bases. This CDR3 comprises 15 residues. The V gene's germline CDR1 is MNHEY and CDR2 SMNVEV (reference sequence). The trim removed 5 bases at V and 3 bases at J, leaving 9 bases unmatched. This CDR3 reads CASSPSPRGYTEAFF. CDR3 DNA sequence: TGTGCCAGCAGTCCCTCCCCCAGGGGGTACACTGAAGCTTTCTTT.

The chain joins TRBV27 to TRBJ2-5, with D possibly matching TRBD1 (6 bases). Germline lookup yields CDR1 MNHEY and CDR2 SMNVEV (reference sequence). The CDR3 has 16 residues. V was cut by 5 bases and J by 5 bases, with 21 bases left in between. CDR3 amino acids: CASSAIPGHRAETQYF. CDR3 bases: TGTGCCAGCAGTGCCATCCCGGGACACCGGGCGGAGACCCAGTACTTC.

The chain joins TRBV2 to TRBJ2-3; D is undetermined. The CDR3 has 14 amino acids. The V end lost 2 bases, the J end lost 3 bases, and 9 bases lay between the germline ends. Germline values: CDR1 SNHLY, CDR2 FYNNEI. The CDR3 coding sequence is TGTGCCAGCAGTGAATCCCGTGGAACAGATACGCAGTATTTT. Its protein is CASSESRGTDTQYF.

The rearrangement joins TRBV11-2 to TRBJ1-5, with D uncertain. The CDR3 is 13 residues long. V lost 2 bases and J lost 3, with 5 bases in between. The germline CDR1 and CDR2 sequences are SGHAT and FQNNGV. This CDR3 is CASSLSANQPQHF. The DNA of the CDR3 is TGTGCCAGCAGCTTAAGCGCCAATCAGCCCCAGCATTTT.

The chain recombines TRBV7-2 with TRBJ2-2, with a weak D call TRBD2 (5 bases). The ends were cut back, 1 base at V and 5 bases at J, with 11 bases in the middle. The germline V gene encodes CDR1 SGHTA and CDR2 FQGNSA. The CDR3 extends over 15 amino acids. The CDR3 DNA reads TGTGCCAGCAGCTTAGTGCGGGTTCGGACCGGGGAGCTGTTTTTT. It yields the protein CASSLVRVRTGELFF. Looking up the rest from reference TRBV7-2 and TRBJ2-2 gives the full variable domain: GAGVSQSPSNKVTEKGKDVELRCDPISGHTALYWYRQSLGQGLEFLIYFQGNSAPDKSGLPSDRFSAERTGGSVSTLTIQRTQQEDSAVYLCASSLVRVRTGELFFGEGSRLTVL.